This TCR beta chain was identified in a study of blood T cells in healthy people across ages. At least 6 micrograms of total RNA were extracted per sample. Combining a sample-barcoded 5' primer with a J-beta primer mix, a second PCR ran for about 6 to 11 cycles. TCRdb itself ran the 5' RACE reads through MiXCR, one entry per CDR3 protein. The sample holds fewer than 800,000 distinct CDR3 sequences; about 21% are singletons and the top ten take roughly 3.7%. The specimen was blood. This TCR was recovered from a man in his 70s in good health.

Written as DNA, the CDR3 is TGCGCCAGCAGCTCCCCACTAAGCACAGATACGCAGTATTTT. This gives the protein CASSSPLSTDTQYF. The chain links TRBV5-1 to TRBJ2-3; D ambiguous. Trimming removed 3 bases from V and 0 bases from J, with 8 bases in between. The germline CDR1 and CDR2 sequences are SGHRS and YFSETQ. This CDR3 is built from 14 residues.